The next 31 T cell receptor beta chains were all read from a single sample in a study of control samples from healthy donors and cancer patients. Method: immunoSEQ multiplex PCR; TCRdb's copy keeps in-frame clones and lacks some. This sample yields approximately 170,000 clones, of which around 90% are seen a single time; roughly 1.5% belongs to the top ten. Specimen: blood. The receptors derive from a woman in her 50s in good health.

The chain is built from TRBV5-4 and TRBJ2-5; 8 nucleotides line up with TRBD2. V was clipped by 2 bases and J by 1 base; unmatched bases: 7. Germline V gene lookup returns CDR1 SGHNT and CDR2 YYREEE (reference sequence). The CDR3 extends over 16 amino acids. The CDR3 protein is CASSFGRGDLQETQYF. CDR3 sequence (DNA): TGTGCCAGCAGCTTTGGGCGGGGGGACCTCCAAGAGACCCAGTACTTC.

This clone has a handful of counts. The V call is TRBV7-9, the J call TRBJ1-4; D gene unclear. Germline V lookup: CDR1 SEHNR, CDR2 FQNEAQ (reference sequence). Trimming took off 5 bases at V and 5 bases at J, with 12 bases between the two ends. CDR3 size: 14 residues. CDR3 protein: CASSGQIINEKLFF. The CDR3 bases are TGTGCCAGCAGCGGCCAGATAATCAATGAAAAACTGTTTTTT.

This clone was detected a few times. DNA of the CDR3: TGTGCCAGTCATAGTTACGCGGGAGGACAATACAATGAGCAGTTCTTC. Protein: CASHSYAGGQYNEQFF. The chain combines TRBV28 with TRBJ2-1; 8 bases line up with TRBD2. V was pared by 9 bases and J by 4 bases, with 14 bases of the junction left unmatched. CDR3 length: 16 amino acids. From germline, CDR1 is MDHEN and CDR2 SYDVKM.

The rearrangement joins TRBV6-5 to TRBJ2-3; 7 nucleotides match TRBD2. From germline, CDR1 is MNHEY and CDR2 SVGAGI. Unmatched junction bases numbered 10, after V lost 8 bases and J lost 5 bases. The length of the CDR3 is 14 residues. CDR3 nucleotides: TGTGCCAGCGGGATCTCTACGGGAGGAGATACGCAGTATTTT. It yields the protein CASGISTGGDTQYF.

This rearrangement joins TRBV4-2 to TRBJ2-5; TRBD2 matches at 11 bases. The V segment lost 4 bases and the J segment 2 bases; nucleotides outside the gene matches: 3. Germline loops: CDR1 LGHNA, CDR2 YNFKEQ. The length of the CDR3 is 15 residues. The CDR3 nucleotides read TGTGCCAGCAGCCCGGGGACTAGCGGTCAAGAGACCCAGTACTTC. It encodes CASSPGTSGQETQYF.

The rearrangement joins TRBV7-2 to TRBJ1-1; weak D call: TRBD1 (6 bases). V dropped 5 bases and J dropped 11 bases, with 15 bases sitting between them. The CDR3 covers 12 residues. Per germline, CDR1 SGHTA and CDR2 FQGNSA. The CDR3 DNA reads TGTGCCAGCAGCCTTCGAACAGGGTTCGCTTTCTTT. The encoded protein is CASSLRTGFAFF.

CDR3 sequence reads: CASKSTVLTSTDTQYF. For the CDR3, the DNA is TGCGCCAGCAAATCGACAGTGCTGACTAGCACAGATACGCAGTATTTT. The chain couples TRBV5-1 to TRBJ2-3, with a weak D call TRBD1 (5 bases). Trimming took off 6 bases at V and 0 bases at J, with 17 bases between the two ends. The CDR3 runs 16 residues. The germline V gene has CDR1 SGHRS and CDR2 YFSETQ.

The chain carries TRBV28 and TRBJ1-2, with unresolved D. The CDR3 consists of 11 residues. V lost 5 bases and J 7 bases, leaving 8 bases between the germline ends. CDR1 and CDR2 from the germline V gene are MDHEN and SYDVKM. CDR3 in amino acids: CASSQRGGYTF. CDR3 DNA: TGTGCCAGCAGTCAACGTGGTGGCTACACCTTC.

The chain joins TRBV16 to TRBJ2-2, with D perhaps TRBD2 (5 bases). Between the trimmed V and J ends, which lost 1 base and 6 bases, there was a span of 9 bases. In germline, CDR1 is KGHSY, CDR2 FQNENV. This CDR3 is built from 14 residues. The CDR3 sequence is CASSQYGEPGELFF. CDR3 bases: TGTGCCAGCAGCCAATACGGGGAGCCCGGGGAGCTGTTTTTT.

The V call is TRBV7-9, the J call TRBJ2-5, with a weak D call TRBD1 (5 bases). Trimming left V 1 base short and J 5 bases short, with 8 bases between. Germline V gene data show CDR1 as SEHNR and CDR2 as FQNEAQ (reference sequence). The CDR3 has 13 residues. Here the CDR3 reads CASSLGPGETQYF. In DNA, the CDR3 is TGTGCCAGCAGCTTAGGCCCAGGGGAGACCCAGTACTTC.

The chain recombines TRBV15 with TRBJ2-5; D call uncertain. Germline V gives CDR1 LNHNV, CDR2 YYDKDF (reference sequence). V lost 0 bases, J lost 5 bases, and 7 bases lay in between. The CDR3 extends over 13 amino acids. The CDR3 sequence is CATSRDLAETQYF. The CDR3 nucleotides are TGTGCCACCAGCAGAGATCTGGCCGAGACCCAGTACTTC.

The CDR3: CSASSAGGSDTQYF. CDR3 in DNA: TGCAGTGCTAGTAGTGCGGGAGGGTCAGATACGCAGTATTTT. The chain employs TRBV20-1 and TRBJ2-3; 9 bases align to TRBD2. The junction had 5 bases not matched to a gene; V was cut back by 3 bases and J by 4 bases. The CDR3 consists of 14 residues. Germline assignment: CDR1 DFQATT and CDR2 SNEGSKA (reference sequence).

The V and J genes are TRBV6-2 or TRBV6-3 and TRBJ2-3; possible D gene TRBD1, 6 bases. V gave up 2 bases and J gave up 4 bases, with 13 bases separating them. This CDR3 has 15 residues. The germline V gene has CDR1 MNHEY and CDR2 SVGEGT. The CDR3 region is CASSYGGVQADTQYF. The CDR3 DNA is TGTGCCAGCAGTTACGGGGGCGTCCAGGCAGATACGCAGTATTTT.

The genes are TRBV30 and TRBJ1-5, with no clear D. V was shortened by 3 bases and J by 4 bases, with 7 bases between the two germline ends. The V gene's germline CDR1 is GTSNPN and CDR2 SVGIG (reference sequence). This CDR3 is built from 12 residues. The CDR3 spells CAWSPPNQPQHF. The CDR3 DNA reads TGTGCCTGGAGCCCGCCAAATCAGCCCCAGCATTTT.

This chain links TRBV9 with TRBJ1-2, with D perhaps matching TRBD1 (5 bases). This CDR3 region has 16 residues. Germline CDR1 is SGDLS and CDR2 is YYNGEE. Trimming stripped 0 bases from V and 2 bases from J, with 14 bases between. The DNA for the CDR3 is TGTGCCAGCAGCGTAGGACGGGACGGCCTAAACTATGGCTACACCTTC. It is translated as CASSVGRDGLNYGYTF.

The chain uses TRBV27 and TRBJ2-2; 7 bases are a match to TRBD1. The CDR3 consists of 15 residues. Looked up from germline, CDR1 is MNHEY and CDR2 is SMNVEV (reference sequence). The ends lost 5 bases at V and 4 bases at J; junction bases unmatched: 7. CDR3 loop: CASSPDRVVTGELFF. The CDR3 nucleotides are TGTGCCAGCAGTCCAGACAGGGTGGTCACCGGGGAGCTGTTTTTT.

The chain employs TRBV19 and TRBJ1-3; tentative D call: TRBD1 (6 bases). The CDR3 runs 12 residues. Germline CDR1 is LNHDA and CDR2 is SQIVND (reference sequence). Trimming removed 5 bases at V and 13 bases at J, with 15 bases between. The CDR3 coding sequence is TGTGCCAGTAGTCGAGTCGGTGACAGGATATATTTT. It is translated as CASSRVGDRIYF.

CDR3 nucleotides: TGTGCCAGCAGTTACACAGGGGACACCGGGGAGCTGTTTTTT. Protein sequence: CASSYTGDTGELFF. This sequence joins TRBV6-6 and TRBJ2-2; 7 positions agree with TRBD1. J lost 3 bases, V lost 2 bases, and 0 bases had no gene match. The CDR3 contains 14 residues. CDR1 and CDR2 (germline): MNHNY, SVGAGI (reference sequence).

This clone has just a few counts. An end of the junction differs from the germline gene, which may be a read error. The CDR3 region has the DNA TGTGCCACCCGCAGGACAGGGTTTGGTGGGGCCAACGTCCTGACTTTC. This gives the protein CATRRTGFGGANVLTF. This chain uses TRBV15 with TRBJ2-6; TRBD1 agrees at 8 bases. Germline V lookup: CDR1 LNHNV, CDR2 YYDKDF (reference sequence). The CDR3 length is 16 residues.

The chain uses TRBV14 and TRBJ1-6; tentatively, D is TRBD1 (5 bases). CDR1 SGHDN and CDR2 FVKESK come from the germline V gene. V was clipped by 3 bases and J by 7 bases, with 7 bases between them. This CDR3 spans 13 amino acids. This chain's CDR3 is CASSQGGNSPLHF. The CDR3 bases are TGTGCCAGCAGCCAGGGGGGGAATTCACCCCTCCACTTT.

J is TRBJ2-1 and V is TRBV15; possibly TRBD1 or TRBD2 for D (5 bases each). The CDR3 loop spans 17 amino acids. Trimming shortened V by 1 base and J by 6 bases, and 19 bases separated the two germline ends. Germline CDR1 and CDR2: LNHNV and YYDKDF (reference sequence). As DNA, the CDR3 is TGTGCCACCAGCAGAGGTTCTTATATTGGGACCAGCAATGAGCAGTTCTTC. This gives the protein CATSRGSYIGTSNEQFF.

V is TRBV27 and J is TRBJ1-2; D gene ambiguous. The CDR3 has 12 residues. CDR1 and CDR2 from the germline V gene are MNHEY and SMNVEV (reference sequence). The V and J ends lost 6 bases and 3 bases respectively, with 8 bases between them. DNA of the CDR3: TGTGCCAGCAGAGACGGCTACTATGGCTACACCTTC. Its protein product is CASRDGYYGYTF.

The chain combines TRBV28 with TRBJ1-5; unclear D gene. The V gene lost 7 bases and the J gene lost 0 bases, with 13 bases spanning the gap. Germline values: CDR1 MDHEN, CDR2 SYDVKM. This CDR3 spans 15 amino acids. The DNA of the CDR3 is TGTGCCAGCACCAGATCATCCTATAGCAATCAGCCCCAGCATTTT. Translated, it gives CASTRSSYSNQPQHF. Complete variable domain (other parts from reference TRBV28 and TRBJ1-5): DVKVTQSSRYLVKRTGEKVFLECVQDMDHENMFWYRQDPGLGLRLIYFSYDVKMKEKGDIPEGYSVSREKKERFSLILESASTNQTSMYLCASTRSSYSNQPQHFGDGTRLSIL.

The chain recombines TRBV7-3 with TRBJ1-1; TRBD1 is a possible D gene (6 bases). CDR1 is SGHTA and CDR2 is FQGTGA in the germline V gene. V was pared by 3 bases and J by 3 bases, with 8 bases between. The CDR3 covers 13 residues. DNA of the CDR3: TGTGCCAGCAGCTTCCGACAGGACACTGAAGCTTTCTTT. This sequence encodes CASSFRQDTEAFF. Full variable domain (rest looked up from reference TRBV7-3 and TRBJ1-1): GAGVSQTPSNKVTEKGKYVELRCDPISGHTALYWYRQSLGQGPEFLIYFQGTGAADDSGLPNDRFFAVRPEGSVSTLKIQRTERGDSAVYLCASSFRQDTEAFFGQGTRLTVV.

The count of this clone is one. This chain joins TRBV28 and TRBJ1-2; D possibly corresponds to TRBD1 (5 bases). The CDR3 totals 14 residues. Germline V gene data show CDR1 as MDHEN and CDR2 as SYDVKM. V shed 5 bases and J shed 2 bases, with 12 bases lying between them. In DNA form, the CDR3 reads TGTGCCAGCAGTGGGACGGAGCAGAACTATGGCTACACCTTC. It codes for CASSGTEQNYGYTF.

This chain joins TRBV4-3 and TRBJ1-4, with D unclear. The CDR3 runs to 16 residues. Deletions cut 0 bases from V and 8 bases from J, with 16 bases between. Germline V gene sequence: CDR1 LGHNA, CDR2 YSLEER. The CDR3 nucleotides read TGCGCCAGCAGCCAAGATTCGACACCGTCCTGGGAAAAACTGTTTTTT. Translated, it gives CASSQDSTPSWEKLFF.

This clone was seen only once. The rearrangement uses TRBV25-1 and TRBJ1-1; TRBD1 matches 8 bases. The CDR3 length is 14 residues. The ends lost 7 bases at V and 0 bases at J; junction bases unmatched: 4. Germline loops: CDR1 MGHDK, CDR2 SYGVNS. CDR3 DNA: TGTGCCAGCACCCGGGACAGGATGAACACTGAAGCTTTCTTT. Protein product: CASTRDRMNTEAFF.

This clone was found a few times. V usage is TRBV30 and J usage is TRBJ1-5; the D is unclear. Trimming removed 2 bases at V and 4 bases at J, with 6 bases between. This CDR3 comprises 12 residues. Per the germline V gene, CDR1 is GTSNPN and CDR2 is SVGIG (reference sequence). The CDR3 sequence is CAWSRDNQPQHF. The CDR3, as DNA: TGTGCCTGGAGTAGGGATAATCAGCCCCAGCATTTT.

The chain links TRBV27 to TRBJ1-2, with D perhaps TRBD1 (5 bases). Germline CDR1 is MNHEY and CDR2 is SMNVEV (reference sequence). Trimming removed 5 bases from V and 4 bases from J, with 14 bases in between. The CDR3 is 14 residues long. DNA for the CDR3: TGTGCCAGCAGTCCAGGGAACCCCATCTATGGCTACACCTTC. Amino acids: CASSPGNPIYGYTF.

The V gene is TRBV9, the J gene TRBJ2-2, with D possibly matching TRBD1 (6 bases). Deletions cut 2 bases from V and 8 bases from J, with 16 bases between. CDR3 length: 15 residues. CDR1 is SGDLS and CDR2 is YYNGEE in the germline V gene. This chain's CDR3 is CASSVDRTVRGELFF. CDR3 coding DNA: TGTGCCAGCAGCGTGGACAGAACGGTCAGAGGGGAGCTGTTTTTT.

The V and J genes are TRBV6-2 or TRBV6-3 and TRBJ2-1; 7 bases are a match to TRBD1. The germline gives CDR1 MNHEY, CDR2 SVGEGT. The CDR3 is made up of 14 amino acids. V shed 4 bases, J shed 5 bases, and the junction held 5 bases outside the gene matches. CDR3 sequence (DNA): TGTGCCAGCAGTTCGAGACAGGGTCACAATGAGCAGTTCTTC. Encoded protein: CASSSRQGHNEQFF.